This TCR beta chain was found in a study of beta chain features in type 1 diabetes. Whole-study findings and limits: For type 1 diabetes patients, VDJ junctions showed fewer insertions and more deletions.

The authors took one heparinised blood draw, averaging approximately 120 mL, from each donor. This clone came up a few times. Its antigen is unidentified. Germline lookup yields CDR1 ENHRY and CDR2 SYGVKD. With V trimmed by 4 bases and J by 0 bases, 6 bases remained unmatched. This CDR3 has 16 residues. Every isolated RNA sample was fully reverse transcribed, so sequencing captured expressed TCRB transcripts. Millions of reads, on average, came from each naive, central memory and regulatory T cell sample. Some clones are missing from TCRdb's copy, which holds only in-frame ones; the method was immunoSEQ multiplex PCR. Altogether under 300,000 clones are present, around a quarter being singletons, with the ten largest covering roughly 4%.

The gene calls are TRBV10-3 and TRBJ2-3, with 8 positions matching TRBD2. The sequenced sample was central memory CD4+ T cells from blood. The clonotype was recovered from a man aged 30 to 45 in good health. The CDR3, as DNA: TGTGCCATCAGTGTACTAGCGGAGACCAGCACAGATACGCAGTATTTT. Translation gives CAISVLAETSTDTQYF.